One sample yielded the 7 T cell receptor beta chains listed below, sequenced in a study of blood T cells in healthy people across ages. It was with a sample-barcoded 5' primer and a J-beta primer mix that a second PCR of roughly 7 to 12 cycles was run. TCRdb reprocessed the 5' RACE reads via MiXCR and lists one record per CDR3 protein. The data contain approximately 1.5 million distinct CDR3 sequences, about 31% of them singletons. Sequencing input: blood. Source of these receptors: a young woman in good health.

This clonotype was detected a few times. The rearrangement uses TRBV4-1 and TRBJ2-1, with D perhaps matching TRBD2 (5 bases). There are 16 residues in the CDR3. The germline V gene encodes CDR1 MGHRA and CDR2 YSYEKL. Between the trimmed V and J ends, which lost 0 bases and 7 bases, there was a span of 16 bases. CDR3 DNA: TGCGCCAGCAGCCAAGATGATGGGCGGGCTTGGAATGAGCAGTTCTTC. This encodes CASSQDDGRAWNEQFF.

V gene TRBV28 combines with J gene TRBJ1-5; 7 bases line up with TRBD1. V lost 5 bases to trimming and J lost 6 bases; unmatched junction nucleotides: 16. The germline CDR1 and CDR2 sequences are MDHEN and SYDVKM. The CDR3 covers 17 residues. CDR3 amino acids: CASSQGGETGKRQPQHF. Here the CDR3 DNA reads TGTGCCAGCAGTCAGGGGGGAGAGACAGGGAAGCGTCAGCCCCAGCATTTT.

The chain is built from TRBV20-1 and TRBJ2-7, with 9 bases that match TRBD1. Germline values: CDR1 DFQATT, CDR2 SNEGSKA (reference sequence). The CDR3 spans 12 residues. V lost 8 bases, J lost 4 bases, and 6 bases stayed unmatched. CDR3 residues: CSPGTGSYEQYF. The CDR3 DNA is TGCAGTCCCGGGACAGGGAGTTACGAGCAGTACTTC.

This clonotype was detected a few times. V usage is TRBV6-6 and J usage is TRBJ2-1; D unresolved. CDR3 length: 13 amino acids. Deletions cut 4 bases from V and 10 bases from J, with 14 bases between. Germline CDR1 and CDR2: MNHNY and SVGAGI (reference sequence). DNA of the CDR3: TGTGCCAGCAGTTCACCTGACTGGTTAGAGCAGTTCTTC. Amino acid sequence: CASSSPDWLEQFF.

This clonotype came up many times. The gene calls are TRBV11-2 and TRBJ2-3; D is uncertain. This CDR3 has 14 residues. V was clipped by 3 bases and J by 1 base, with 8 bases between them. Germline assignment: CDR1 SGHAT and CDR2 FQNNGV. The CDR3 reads CASSLGIRTDTQYF. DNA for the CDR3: TGTGCCAGCAGCTTGGGGATACGCACAGATACGCAGTATTTT.

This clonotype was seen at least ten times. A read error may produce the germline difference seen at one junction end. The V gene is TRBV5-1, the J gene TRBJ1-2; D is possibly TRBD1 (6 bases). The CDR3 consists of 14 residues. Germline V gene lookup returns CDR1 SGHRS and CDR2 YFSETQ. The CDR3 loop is CASSLEGANYGYTF. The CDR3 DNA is TGTGCCAGCAGCTTGGAGGGGGCTAACTATGGCTACACCTTC.

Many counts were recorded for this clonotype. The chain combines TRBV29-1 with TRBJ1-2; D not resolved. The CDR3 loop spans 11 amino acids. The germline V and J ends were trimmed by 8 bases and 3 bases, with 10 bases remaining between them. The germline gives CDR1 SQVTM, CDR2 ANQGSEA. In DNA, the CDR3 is TGCAGCATGCGGGTCGACTATGGCTACACCTTC. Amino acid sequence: CSMRVDYGYTF.